The clone carrying this T cell receptor (beta chain) has more than one count but fewer than ten. Its target is not known. This sample was included in a study of breast tumors, draining lymph nodes, adjacent tissues. General study results and limits: Compared with lymph nodes, tumors were less diverse; compared with nontumor tissue, more.

TCRdb reprocessed the multiplex PCR reads via MiXCR and lists one record per CDR3 protein. Here the sample spans 45,000 to 60,000 distinct CDR3 sequences, 20% to 25% being singletons. The CDR3 contains 14 residues. Germline loops: CDR1 LNHNV, CDR2 YYDKDF (reference sequence). Trimming pared 5 bases from V and 0 bases from J, leaving 8 bases between. The clonotype was recovered from a female donor with breast cancer. Some clones in this sample may be carry-over from other donors' samples. Sequencing used breast tumor tissue. The genes are TRBV15 and TRBJ2-1; the D gene could be TRBD1 or TRBD2 (5 bases each). The CDR3 loop is CATSGGGSYNEQFF. CDR3 coding DNA: TGTGCCACCAGCGGGGGTGGCTCCTACAATGAGCAGTTCTTC.